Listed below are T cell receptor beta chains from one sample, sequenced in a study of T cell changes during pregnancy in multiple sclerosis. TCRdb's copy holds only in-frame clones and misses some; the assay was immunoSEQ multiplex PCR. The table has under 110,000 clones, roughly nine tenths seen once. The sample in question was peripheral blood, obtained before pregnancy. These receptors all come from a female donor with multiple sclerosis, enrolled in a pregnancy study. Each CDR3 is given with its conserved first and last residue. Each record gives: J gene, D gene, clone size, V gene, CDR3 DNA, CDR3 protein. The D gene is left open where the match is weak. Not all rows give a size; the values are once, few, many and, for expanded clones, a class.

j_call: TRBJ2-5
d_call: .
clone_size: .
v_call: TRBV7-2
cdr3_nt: TGTGCCAGCAGTCAAACGGGGTCAGAGACCCAGTACTTC
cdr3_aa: CASSQTGSETQYF

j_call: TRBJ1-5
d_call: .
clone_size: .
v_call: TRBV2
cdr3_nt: TGTGCCAGCCTCGGGGGCAATCAGCCCCAGCATTTT
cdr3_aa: CASLGGNQPQHF

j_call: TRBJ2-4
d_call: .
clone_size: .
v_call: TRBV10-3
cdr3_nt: TGTGCCACCGCGGAACAGGGTAACATTCAGTACTTC
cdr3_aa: CATAEQGNIQYF

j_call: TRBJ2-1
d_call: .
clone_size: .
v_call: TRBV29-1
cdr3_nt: TGCAGCGCTACCCGGGACTTGGGGAATGAGCAGTTCTTC
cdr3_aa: CSATRDLGNEQFF

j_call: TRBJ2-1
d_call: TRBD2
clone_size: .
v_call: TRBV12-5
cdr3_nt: TGTGCTAGTGGTTTGGTAGGGACTAGCGTTTACAATGAGCAGTTCTTC
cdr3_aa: CASGLVGTSVYNEQFF

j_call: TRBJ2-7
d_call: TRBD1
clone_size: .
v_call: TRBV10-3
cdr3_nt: TGTGCCATCAGGGGGACAGGGGTCTACGAGCAGTACTTC
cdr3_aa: CAIRGTGVYEQYF

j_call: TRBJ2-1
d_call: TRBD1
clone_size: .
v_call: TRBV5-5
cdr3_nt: TGTGCCAGCAGCAACACAGGGGGTGACTACAATGAGCAGTTCTTC
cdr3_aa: CASSNTGGDYNEQFF

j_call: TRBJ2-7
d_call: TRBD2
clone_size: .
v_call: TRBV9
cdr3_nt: TGTGCCAGCAGCGTAGGGGGGGGGAGCGGGAGTGGTTACGAGCAGTACTTC
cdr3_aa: CASSVGGGSGSGYEQYF

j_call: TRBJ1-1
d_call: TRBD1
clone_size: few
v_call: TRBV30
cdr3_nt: TGTGCCTGGACAGGGGGGAACACTGAAGCTTTCTTT
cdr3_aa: CAWTGGNTEAFF

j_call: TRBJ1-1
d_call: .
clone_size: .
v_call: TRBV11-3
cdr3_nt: TGTGCCAGCAGCTTCAAAGGGGTATTCACTGAAGCTTTCTTT
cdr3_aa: CASSFKGVFTEAFF

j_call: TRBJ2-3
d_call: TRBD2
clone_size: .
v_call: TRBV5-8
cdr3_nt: TGTGCCAGCAGCTCCGGGCGGGGGGGACGCACAGATACGCAGTATTTT
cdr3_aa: CASSSGRGGRTDTQYF

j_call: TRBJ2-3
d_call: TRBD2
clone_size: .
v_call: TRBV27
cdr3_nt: TGTGCCAGCAGGAGGACTAGCGGGATGAAAGGGGGTACGCAGTATTTT
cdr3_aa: CASRRTSGMKGGTQYF

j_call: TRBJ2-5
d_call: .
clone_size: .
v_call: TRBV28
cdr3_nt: TGTGCCAGCAGTTTGGGTGGGAGAGAGACCCAGTACTTC
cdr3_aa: CASSLGGRETQYF

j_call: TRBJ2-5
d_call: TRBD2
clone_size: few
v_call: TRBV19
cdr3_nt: TGTGCCAGTAGTCGCGGGAGGGCCGGAGAGACCCAGTACTTC
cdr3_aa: CASSRGRAGETQYF

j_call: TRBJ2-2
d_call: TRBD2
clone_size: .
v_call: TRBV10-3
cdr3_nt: TGTGCCATCGGCGGGAGAACCGGGGAGCTGTTTTTT
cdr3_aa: CAIGGRTGELFF

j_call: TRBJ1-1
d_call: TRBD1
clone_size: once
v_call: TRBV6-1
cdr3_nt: TGTGCCAGCAGTGAGGCGGGGACAGGGGCCACTGAAGCTTTCTTT
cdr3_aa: CASSEAGTGATEAFF

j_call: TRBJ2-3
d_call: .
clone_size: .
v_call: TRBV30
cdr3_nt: TGTGCCTGGAGTGTACTTCTGGGGGGTTGGAGGACAGATACGCAGTATTTT
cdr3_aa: CAWSVLLGGWRTDTQYF

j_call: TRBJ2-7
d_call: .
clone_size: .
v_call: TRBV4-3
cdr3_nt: TGCGCCAGCAGCCAAGTCGTCTCCTACGAGCAGTACTTC
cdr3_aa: CASSQVVSYEQYF

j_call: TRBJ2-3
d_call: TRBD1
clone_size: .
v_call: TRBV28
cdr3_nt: TGTGCCACATCCGGACAGGGGTTTTATGCAGATACGCAGTATTTT
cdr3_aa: CATSGQGFYADTQYF

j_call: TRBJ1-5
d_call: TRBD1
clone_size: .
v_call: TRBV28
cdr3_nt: TGTGCCAGCAGTTTATCCGCCCTCCGGGGAAGTGCGGGACAGGGTAACCAGCCCCAGCATTTT
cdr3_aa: CASSLSALRGSAGQGNQPQHF

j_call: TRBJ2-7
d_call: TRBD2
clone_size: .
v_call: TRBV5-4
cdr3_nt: TGTGCCAGCAGCTTAGCGGGGGGCCACTACGAGCAGTACTTC
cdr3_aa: CASSLAGGHYEQYF

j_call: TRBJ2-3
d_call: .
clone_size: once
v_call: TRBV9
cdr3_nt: TGTGCCAGCAGCGCCCCCGGGGACTTCACAGATACGCAGTATTTT
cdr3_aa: CASSAPGDFTDTQYF

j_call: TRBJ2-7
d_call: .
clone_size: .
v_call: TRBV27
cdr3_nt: TGTGCCAGCAGTTTATCAATAGGGGCGGGGGAGCAGTACTTC
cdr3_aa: CASSLSIGAGEQYF

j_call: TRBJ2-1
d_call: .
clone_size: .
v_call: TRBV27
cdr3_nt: TGTGCCAGCAGTTTATCGGGGGAGGGGGTTGAGCAGTTCTTC
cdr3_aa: CASSLSGEGVEQFF

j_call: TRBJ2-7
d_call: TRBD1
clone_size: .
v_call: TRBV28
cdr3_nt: TGTGCCAGCAGTTCCTTGACAGGGATGTACGAGCAGTACTTC
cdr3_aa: CASSSLTGMYEQYF

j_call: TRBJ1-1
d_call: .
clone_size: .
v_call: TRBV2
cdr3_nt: TGTGCCACAAAGGACGGCCCGGGAACTGAAGCTTTCTTT
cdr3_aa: CATKDGPGTEAFF

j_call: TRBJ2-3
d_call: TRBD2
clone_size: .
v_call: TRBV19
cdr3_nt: TGTGCCAGTAGTACGGGACTAGCGGTCAGCACAGATACGCAGTATTTT
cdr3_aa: CASSTGLAVSTDTQYF

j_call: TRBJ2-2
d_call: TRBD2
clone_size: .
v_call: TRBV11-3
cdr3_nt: TGTGCCAGCAGCTTTGGGACTAGCGGGGGGGCCGGGGAGCTGTTTTTT
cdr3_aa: CASSFGTSGGAGELFF

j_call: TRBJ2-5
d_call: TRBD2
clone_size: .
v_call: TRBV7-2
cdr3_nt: TGTGCCAGCAGCTTATTAGCGGGAGTCCCAGAGACCCAGTACTTC
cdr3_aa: CASSLLAGVPETQYF

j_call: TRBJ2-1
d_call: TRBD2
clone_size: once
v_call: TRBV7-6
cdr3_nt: TGTGCCAGCAGCTTATGGTCAGGGACTAGCGGATACAATGAGCAGTTCTTC
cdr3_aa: CASSLWSGTSGYNEQFF

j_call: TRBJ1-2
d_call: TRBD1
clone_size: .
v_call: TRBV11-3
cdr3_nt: TGTGCCAGCAGCCCGGGACAGCCCGGTGGCTACACCTTC
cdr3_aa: CASSPGQPGGYTF

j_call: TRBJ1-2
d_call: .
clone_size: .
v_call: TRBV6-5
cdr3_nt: TGTGCCAGCAGCGGGAACTATGGCTACACCTTC
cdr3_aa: CASSGNYGYTF

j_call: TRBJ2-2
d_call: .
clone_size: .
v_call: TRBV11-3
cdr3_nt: TGTGCCAGCAGCCTTGGGGACTCCACCGGGGAGCTGTTTTTT
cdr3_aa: CASSLGDSTGELFF

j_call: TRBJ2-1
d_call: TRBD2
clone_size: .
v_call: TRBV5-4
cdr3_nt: TGTGCCAGCAGCCCGACGGGACTAGCGGGCCCCGGGTCCTACAATGAGCAGTTCTTC
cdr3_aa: CASSPTGLAGPGSYNEQFF

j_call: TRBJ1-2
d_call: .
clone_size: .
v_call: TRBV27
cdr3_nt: TGTGCCAGCAGTCCACAGGTCAGCTATGGCTACACCTTC
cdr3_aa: CASSPQVSYGYTF

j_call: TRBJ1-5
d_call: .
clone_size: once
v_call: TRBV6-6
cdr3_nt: TGTGCCAGCATCCACGGCGGGAGCGGGAATCAGCCCCAGCATTTT
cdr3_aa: CASIHGGSGNQPQHF

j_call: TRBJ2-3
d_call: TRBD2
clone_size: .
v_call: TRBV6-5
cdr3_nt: TGTGCCAGCAGTGCGGGGGGGCGGGGCACAGATACGCAGTATTTT
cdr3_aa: CASSAGGRGTDTQYF

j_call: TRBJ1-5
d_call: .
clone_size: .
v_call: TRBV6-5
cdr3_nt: TGTGCCAGCAGTTACTCGAGCGTGGGGAGGCAGCCCCAGCATTTT
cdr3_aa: CASSYSSVGRQPQHF

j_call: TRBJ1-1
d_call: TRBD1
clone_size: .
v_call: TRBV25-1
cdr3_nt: TGTGCCAGCAGTTTCTCAGGGGGTTTCGACACTGAAGCTTTCTTT
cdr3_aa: CASSFSGGFDTEAFF

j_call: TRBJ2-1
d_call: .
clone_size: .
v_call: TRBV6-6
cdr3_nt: TGTGCCAGCAGTTACTCGAACCCCGCGAGCAATGAGCAGTTCTTC
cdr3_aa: CASSYSNPASNEQFF

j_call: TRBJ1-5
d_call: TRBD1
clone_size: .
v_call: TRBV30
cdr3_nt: TGTGCCTGGAGTACCCGACAGGGCGGCAATCAGCCCCAGCATTTT
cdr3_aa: CAWSTRQGGNQPQHF

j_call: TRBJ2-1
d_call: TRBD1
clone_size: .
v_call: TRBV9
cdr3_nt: TGTGCCAGCAGCGTACGGGACAGGGGGCGAGGGCAGTTCTTC
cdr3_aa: CASSVRDRGRGQFF

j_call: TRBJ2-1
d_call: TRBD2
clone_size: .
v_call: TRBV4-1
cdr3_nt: TGCGCCAGCAGCCGAAGACTAGCGGGGACCAATGAGCAGTTCTTC
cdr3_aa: CASSRRLAGTNEQFF

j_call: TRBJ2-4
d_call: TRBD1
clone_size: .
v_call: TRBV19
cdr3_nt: TGTGCCAGTAGTATTGGTGGCAGGGGGTTCTCCAAAAACATTCAGTACTTC
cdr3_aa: CASSIGGRGFSKNIQYF

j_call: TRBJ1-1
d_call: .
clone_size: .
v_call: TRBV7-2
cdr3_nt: TGTGCCAGCAGCTTTGCGGGAAGGAACACTGAAGCTTTCTTT
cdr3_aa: CASSFAGRNTEAFF

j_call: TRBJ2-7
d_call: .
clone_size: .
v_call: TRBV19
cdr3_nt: TGTGCCAGTAGTAGGCGAACGGACAGAGGCTACGAGCAGTACTTC
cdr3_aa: CASSRRTDRGYEQYF

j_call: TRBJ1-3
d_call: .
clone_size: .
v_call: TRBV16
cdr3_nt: TGTGCCAGCAGCCAATCAGGGGCCGTTTCTGGAAACACCATATATTTT
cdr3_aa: CASSQSGAVSGNTIYF

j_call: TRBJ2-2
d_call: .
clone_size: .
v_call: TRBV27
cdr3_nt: TGTGCCAGCAGTTTACGTCCCGGGTTCGACACCGGGGAGCTGTTTTTT
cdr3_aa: CASSLRPGFDTGELFF

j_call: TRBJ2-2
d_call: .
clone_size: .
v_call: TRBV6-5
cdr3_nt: TGTGCAAGTGAAAGCCAACTTAACACCGGGGAGCTGTTTTTT
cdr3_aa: CASESQLNTGELFF

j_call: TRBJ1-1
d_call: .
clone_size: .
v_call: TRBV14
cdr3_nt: TGTGCCAGCAGCCAGCTGGCTCCCCTGAACACTGAAGCTTTCTTT
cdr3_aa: CASSQLAPLNTEAFF

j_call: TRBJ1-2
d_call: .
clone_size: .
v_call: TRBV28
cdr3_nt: TGTGCCAGCAGTCTCCACAGGGTAAAAGTGGATGGCTACACCTTC
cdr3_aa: CASSLHRVKVDGYTF

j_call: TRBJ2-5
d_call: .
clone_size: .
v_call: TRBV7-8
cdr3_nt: TGTGCCAGCAGTAAAGGGACTTTCCTCCAAGAGACCCAGTACTTC
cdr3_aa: CASSKGTFLQETQYF

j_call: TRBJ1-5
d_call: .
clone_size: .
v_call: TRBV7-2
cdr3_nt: TGTGCCAGCAGCATTACCAGGGGTAGGGAGCCCCAGCATTTT
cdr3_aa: CASSITRGREPQHF